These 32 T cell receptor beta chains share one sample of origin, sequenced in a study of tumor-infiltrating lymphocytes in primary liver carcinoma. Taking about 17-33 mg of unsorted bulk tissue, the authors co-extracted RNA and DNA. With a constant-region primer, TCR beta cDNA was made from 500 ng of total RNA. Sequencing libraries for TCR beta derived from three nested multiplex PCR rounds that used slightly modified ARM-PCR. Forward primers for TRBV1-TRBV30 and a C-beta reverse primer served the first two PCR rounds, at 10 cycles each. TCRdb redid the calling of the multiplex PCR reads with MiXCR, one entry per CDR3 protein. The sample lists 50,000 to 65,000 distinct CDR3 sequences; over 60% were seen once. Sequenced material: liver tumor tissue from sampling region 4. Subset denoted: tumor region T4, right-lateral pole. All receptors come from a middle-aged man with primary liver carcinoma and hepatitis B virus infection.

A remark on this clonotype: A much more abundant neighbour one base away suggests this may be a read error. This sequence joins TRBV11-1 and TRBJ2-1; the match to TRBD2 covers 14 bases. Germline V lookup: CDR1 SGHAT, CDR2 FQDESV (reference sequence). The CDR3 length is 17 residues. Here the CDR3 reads CASSLGLAGEVGNGQFF. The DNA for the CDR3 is TGTGCCAGCAGCCTGGGACTAGCGGGAGAAGTTGGCAATGGGCAGTTCTTC.

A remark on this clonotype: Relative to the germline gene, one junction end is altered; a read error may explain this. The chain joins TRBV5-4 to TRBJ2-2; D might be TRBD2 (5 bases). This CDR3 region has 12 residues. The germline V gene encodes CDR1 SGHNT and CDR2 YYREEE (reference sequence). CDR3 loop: CASGLWRGELFF. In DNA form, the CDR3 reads TGTGCCAGCGGCTTATGGAGGGGGGAGCTGTTTTTT.

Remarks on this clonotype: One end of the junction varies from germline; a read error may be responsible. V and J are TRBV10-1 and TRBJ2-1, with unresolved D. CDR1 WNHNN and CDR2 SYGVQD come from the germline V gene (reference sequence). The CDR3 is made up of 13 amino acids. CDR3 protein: CTSSAELYNEQFF. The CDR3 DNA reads TGCACCAGTAGTGCTGAACTTTACAATGAGCAGTTCTTC.

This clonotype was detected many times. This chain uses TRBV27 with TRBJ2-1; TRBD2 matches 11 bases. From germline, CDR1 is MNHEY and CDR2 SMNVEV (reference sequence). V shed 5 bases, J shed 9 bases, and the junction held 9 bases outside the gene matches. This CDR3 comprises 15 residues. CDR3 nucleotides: TGTGCCAGCAGTGAACTAGCGGGAGCTATAGGTGAGCAGTTCTTC. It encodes CASSELAGAIGEQFF.

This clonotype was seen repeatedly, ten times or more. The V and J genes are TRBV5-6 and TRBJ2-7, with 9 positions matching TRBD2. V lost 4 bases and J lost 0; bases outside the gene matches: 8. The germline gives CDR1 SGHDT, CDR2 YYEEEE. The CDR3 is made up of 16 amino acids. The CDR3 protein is CASSNTWREGSYEQYF. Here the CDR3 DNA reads TGTGCCAGCAGCAATACTTGGCGGGAGGGCTCCTACGAGCAGTACTTC. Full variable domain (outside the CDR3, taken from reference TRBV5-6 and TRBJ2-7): DAGVTQSPTHLIKTRGQQVTLRCSPKSGHDTVSWYQQALGQGPQFIFQYYEEEERQRGNFPDRFSGHQFPNYSSELNVNALLLGDSALYLCASSNTWREGSYEQYFGPGTRLTVT.

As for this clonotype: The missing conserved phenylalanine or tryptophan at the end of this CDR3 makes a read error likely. CDR3 sequence reads: CASSLTAVDTEAFL. CDR3 DNA sequence: TGTGCCAGCAGCTTAACGGCCGTTGACACTGAAGCTTTCCTT. The chain links TRBV11-2 to TRBJ1-1; D is undetermined. CDR3 size: 14 residues. V was clipped by 2 bases and J by 3 bases, with 10 bases between them. CDR1 SGHAT and CDR2 FQNNGV come from the germline V gene.

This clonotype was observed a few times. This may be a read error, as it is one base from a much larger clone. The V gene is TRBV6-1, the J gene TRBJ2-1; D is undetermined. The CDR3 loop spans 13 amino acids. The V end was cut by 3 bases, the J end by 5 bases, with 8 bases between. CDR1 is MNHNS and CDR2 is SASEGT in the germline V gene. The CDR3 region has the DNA TGTGCCAGCAGTGAGCAGAAAAACAATGAGCAGTTCTTC. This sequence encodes CASSEQKNNEQFF.

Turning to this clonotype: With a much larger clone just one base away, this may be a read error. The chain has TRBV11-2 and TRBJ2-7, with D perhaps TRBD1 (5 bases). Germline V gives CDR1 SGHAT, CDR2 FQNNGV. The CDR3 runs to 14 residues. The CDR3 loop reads CASSLTDRDYEQYF. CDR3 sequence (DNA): TGTGCCAGTAGCTTAACCGACAGAGACTACGAGCAGTACTTC.

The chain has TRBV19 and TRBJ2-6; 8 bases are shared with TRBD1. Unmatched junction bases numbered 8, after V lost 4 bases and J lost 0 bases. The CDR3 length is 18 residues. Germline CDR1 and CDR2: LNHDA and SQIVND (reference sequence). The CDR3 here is CASSTWTGFTSGANVLTF. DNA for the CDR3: TGTGCCAGTAGTACGTGGACAGGGTTCACCTCTGGGGCCAACGTCCTGACTTTC.

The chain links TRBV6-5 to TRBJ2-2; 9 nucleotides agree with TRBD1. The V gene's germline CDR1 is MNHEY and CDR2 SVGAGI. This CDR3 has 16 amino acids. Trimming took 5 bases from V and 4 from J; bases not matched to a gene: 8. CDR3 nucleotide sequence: TGTGCCAGCAGTGCCGGGACAGGGACGGGCACCGGGGAGCTGTTTTTT. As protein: CASSAGTGTGTGELFF.

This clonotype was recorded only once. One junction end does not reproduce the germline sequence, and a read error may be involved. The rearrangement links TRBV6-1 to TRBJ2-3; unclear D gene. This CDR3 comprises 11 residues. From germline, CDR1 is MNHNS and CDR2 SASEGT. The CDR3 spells CASRREDRQYF. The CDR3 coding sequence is TGTGCCAGCAGGCGTGAAGATAGGCAGTATTTT.

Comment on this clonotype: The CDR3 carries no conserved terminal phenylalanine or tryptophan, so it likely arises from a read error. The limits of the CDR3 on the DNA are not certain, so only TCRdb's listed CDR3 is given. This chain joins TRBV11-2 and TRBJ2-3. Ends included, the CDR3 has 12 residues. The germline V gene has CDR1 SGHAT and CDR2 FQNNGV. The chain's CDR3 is CASSASTDTLCS.

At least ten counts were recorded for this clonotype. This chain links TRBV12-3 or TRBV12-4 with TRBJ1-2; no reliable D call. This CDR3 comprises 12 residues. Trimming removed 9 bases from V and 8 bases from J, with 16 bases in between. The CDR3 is CARSSGGMGYTF. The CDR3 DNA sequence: TGTGCCAGAAGCTCTGGAGGTATGGGCTACACCTTC.

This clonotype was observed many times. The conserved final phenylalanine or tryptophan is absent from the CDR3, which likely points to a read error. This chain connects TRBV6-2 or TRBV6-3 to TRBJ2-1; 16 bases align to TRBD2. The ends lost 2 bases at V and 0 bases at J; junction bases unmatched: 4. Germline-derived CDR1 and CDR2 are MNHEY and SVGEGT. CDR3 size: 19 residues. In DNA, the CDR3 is TGTGCCAGCAGTTACGGGGGACTAGCGGGAGGGAGCTCCTACAATGAGCAGTTCCTC. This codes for CASSYGGLAGGSSYNEQFL.

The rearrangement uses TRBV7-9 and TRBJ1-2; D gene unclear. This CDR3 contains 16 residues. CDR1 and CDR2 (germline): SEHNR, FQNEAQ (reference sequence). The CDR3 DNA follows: TGTCCCAACAGCCCCGAGGGCAGGCCGTCCCAGTATGGCTACACCTTC. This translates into CPNSPEGRPSQYGYTF. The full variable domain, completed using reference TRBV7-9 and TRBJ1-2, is DTGVSQNPRHKITKRGQNVTFRCDPISEHNRLYWYRQTLGQGPEFLTYFQNEAQLEKSRLLSDRFSAERPKGSFSTLEIQRTEQGDSAMYLCPNSPEGRPSQYGYTFGSGTRLTVV.

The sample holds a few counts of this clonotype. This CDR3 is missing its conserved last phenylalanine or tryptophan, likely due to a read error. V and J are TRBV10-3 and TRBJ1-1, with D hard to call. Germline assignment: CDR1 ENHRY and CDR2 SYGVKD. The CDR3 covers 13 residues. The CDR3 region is CAISEEDFTEAFS. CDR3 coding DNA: TGCGCCATCAGTGAGGAGGACTTCACTGAAGCTTTCTCT.

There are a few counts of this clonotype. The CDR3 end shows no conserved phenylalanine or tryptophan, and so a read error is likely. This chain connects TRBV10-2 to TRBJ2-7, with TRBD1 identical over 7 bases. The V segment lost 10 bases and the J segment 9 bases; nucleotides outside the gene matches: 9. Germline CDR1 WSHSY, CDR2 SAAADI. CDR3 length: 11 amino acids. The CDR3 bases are TGCGCCACCGGACAGGTCGACGGGCAGTACTCC. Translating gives CATGQVDGQYS.

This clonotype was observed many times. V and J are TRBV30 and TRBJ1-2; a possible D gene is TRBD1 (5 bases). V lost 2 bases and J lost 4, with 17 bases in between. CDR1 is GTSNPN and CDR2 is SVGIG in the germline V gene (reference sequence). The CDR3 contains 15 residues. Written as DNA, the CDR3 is TGTGCCTGGAGTCCCGGGGCGCGACCAACCTATGGCTACACCTTC. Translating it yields CAWSPGARPTYGYTF.

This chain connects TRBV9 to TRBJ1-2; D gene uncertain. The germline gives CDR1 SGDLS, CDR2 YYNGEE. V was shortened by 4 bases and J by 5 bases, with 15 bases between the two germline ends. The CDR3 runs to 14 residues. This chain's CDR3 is CASSRFGNRYGYTF. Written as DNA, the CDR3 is TGTGCCAGCAGCCGGTTCGGTAATCGGTATGGCTACACCTTC.

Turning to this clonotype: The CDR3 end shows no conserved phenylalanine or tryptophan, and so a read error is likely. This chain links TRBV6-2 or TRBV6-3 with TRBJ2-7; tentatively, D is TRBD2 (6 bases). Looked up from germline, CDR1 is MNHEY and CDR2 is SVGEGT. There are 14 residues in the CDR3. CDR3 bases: TGTGCCAGCAAAAGACTACAGGAGGGCTACGACCAGTACTAT. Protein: CASKRLQEGYDQYY.

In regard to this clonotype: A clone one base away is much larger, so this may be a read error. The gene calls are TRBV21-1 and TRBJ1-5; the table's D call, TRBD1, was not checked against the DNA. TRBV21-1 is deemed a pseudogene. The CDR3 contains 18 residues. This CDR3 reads CASSSKDSFGNLIWSQHF. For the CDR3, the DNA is TGTGCCAGCAGCTCAAAAGACAGTTTCGGAAACCTGATATGGTCCCAGCATTTT.

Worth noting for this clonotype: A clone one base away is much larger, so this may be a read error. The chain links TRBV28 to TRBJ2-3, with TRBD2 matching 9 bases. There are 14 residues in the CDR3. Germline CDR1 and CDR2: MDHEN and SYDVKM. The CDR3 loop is CASRPGTSTETQYF. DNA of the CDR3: TGTGCCAGCAGACCCGGGACTAGCACAGAAACGCAGTATTTT. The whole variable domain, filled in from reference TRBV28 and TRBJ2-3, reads DVKVTQSSRYLVKRTGEKVFLECVQDMDHENMFWYRQDPGLGLRLIYFSYDVKMKEKGDIPEGYSVSREKKERFSLILESASTNQTSMYLCASRPGTSTETQYFGPGTRLTVL.

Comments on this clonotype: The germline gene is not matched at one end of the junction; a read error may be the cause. The DNA for the CDR3 is TGTACCAGCAACCAACGTCCGAAGGGGACCCCCGGGGAACTGTTTTTT. Encoded protein: CTSNQRPKGTPGELFF. The rearrangement uses TRBV4-2 and TRBJ2-2; D tentatively reads TRBD1 or TRBD2 (5 bases each). Germline V gene sequence: CDR1 LGHNA, CDR2 YNFKEQ. The CDR3 loop spans 16 amino acids.

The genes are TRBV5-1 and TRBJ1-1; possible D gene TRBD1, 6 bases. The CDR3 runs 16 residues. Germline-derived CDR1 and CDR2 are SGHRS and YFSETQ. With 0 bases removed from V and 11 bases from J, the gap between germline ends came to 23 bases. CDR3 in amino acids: CASSLAPQGGNADAFF. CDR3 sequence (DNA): TGCGCCAGCAGCTTGGCTCCCCAAGGGGGAAACGCCGATGCTTTCTTT.

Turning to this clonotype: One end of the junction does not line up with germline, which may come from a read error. In DNA, the CDR3 is TGTACCAGCAGCCAAGATTTAGGCCTCGCTGGAAACACCATATATTTT. It yields the protein CTSSQDLGLAGNTIYF. The rearrangement uses TRBV4-2 and TRBJ1-3; D unclear. Per germline, CDR1 LGHNA and CDR2 YNFKEQ. This CDR3 is 16 amino acids long.

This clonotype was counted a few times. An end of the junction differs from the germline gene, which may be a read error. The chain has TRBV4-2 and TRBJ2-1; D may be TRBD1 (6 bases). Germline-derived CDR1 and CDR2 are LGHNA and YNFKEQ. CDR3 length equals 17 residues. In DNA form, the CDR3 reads TGTGCCAGCAGCCAAGAGGTAGTGGGGGCCTCCTACAATGTGCAGTTCTTC. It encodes CASSQEVVGASYNVQFF.

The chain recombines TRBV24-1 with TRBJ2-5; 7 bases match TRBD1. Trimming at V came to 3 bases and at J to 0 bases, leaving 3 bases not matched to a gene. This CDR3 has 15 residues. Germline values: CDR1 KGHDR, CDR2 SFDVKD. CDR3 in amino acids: CATSDIGTDQETQYF. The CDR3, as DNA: TGTGCCACCAGTGATATCGGGACAGACCAAGAGACCCAGTACTTC.

The CDR3 nucleotides read TGTGCCTCAGTCTCGTCCGTGGGAACTGAAGCTTTCTTT. Translating it yields CASVSSVGTEAFF. The J gene is TRBJ1-1, the V gene TRBV10-3, with no clear D. Germline CDR1 is ENHRY and CDR2 is SYGVKD. The CDR3 is 13 amino acids. Trimming took off 11 bases at V and 5 bases at J, with 18 bases between the two ends.

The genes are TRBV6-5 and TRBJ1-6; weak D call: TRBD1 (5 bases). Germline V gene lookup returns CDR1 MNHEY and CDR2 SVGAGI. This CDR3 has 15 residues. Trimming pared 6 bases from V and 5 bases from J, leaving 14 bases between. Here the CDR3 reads CASRHRCVNNSPLHF. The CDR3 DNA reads TGTGCCAGCAGGCACAGGTGCGTGAATAATTCACCCCTCCACTTT.

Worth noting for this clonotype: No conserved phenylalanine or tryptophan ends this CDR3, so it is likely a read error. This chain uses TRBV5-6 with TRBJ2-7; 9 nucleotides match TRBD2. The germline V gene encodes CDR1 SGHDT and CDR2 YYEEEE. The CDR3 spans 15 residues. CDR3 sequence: CASSFMASGTYDQYL. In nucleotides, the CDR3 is TGTGCCAGCAGCTTCATGGCTAGCGGGACGTACGATCAGTACCTC.

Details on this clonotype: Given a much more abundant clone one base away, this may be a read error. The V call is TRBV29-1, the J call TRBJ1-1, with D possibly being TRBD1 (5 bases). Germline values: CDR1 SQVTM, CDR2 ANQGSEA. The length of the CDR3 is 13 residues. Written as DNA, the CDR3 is TGCAGCGGGGGAGACAGCCTGAACACTGAAACTTTCTTT. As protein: CSGGDSLNTETFF.

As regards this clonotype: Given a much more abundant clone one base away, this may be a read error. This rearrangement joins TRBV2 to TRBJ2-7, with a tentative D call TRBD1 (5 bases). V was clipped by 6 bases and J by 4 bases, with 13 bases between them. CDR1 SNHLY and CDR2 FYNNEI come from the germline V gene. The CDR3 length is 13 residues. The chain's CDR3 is CASSARAGYEQYF. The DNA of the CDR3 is TGTGCCAGCAGCGCCAGGGCAGGATACGAGCAGTACTTC.